This T cell receptor (beta chain) was retrieved from a study of T cell repertoires in cytomegalovirus infection. Background on the study: Evidence of both CMV infection and a matching HLA type came from public TCR beta signatures. Broader study findings: Clonotypes of TCR beta that were HLA-C-restricted and CMV-specific dominated the ex vivo response.

About this clonotype: The target antigen is unknown.

TCRdb used MiXCR to reprocess the reads, holding one entry per CDR3 protein. The table records fewer than 950,000 distinct CDR3 sequences, 30% to 35% of them present only once. Trimming stripped 5 bases from V and 6 bases from J, with 11 bases between. The germline gives CDR1 LNHDA, CDR2 SQIVND (reference sequence). The CDR3 contains 12 residues. The sequencing here drew on cultured CD8+ T cells from PBMCs, taken from culture after CMV antigen stimulation. The rearrangement uses TRBV19 and TRBJ2-7; D gene ambiguous. The sequence derives from a human donor in good health (CMV status not recorded). Some clones in this sample may be carry-over from other donors' samples. CDR3: CASSPFPPEQYF. CDR3 DNA: TGTGCCAGTAGTCCTTTTCCACCCGAGCAGTACTTC.